Below, 25 T cell receptor beta chains from the same sample are listed, as sequenced in a study of identical twins (dated by TCRdb to 2015 to 2016). The library came from 5' RACE. This sample was sequenced with an Illumina HiSeq 2000. TCRdb ran its own pipeline on the public reads, namely fastp trimming at Q25 and MiXCR clone calling, and kept in-frame beta chains. Each entry is one CDR3 protein sequence, shown with its most common DNA and genes. This sample comprises hundreds of thousands of distinct CDR3 sequences, 24% of them detected only once. The ten largest account for around 3% of the sample. The data were also submitted as part of a second study, on T cells expressing NK-cell markers.

The sample comprised CD4+ T cells sorted from blood. Every receptor here comes from a woman aged 18-29 years in good health.

The chain combines TRBV18 with TRBJ2-5, with 8 bases identical to TRBD2. The J segment lost 1 base and the V segment lost 3 bases, leaving 4 bases of the junction unmatched. The germline CDR1 and CDR2 sequences are KGHSH and LQKENI. The CDR3 spans 15 residues. The CDR3 nucleotides read TGTGCCAGCTCACCGCAGCGGGGGCCCCAAGAGACCCAGTACTTC. Residues: CASSPQRGPQETQYF.

This clonotype has more than one count but fewer than ten. The chain is built from TRBV20-1 and TRBJ2-1; 9 positions match TRBD2. This CDR3 is 14 amino acids long. Germline lookup yields CDR1 DFQATT and CDR2 SNEGSKA (reference sequence). The junction had 6 bases not matched to a gene; V was cut back by 2 bases and J by 7 bases. The CDR3 DNA reads TGCAGTGCTAGACTAGCGGGGCGCGGGAATGAGCAGTTCTTC. Its protein product is CSARLAGRGNEQFF.

This clonotype was recorded a few times. The CDR3, as DNA: TGTGCCAGCAGTGAGACCAGGGCTCGAGGAAAATATGGCTACACCTTC. It translates to CASSETRARGKYGYTF. This rearrangement joins TRBV25-1 to TRBJ1-2; TRBD1 is a possible D gene (5 bases). Germline assignment: CDR1 MGHDK and CDR2 SYGVNS. Trimming removed 3 bases from V and 5 bases from J, with 19 bases in between. The CDR3 sequence is 16 residues long.

The genes are TRBV7-2 and TRBJ2-7, with D perhaps matching TRBD1 (5 bases). The germline CDR1 and CDR2 sequences are SGHTA and FQGNSA. V was shortened by 5 bases and J by 0 bases, with 11 bases between the two germline ends. The CDR3 consists of 14 residues. The CDR3 nucleotides read TGTGCCAGCAGCCAAACAGGTTACTCCTACGAGCAGTACTTC. Translating gives CASSQTGYSYEQYF.

The chain couples TRBV9 to TRBJ2-1; 12 bases line up with TRBD2. This CDR3 is 16 amino acids long. Germline V CDR1 and CDR2: SGDLS, YYNGEE. V dropped 3 bases and J dropped 4; count of bases not matched to a gene: 5. The CDR3 DNA follows: TGTGCCAGCAGCGAAACCGGGACTAGCGGGTACAATGAGCAGTTCTTC. The encoded protein is CASSETGTSGYNEQFF. Filled out from reference TRBV9 and TRBJ2-1, the complete variable domain reads DSGVTQTPKHLITATGQRVTLRCSPRSGDLSVYWYQQSLDQGLQFLIQYYNGEERAKGNILERFSAQQFPDLHSELNLSSLELGDSALYFCASSETGTSGYNEQFFGPGTRLTVL.

This clonotype was counted between two and nine times. This chain connects TRBV6-1 to TRBJ1-1, with 9 bases matching TRBD1. Germline loops: CDR1 MNHNS, CDR2 SASEGT. Trimming at V came to 4 bases and at J to 5 bases, leaving 5 bases not matched to a gene. This CDR3 has 14 residues. CDR3 sequence: CASSGYRGLTEAFF. The CDR3 DNA sequence: TGTGCCAGCAGTGGCTACAGGGGGCTTACTGAAGCTTTCTTT.

The chain uses TRBV4-2 and TRBJ2-1, with D perhaps TRBD1 or TRBD2 (6 bases each). This CDR3 spans 15 amino acids. Trimming cost V 2 bases and J 5 bases, with 13 bases left between them. CDR1 LGHNA and CDR2 YNFKEQ come from the germline V gene. CDR3 in DNA: TGTGCCAGCAGCCAATCTGAACGGGGGCACAATGAGCAGTTCTTC. As protein: CASSQSERGHNEQFF.

V and J are TRBV10-3 and TRBJ2-5, with 15 positions matching TRBD2. The CDR3 is 15 residues long. V was clipped by 8 bases and J by 4 bases; unmatched bases: 5. Per germline, CDR1 ENHRY and CDR2 SYGVKD. This chain's CDR3 is CAIRTSGGAGETQYF. The CDR3, as DNA: TGTGCCATCCGGACTAGCGGGGGGGCCGGAGAGACCCAGTACTTC.

This clonotype turned up a few times. This chain links TRBV20-1 with TRBJ1-6; no firm D call. Trimming took 6 bases from V and 2 from J, leaving 14 bases between them. From germline, CDR1 is DFQATT and CDR2 SNEGSKA (reference sequence). The CDR3 has 15 residues. The CDR3 bases are TGCAGTGCCGGACTAGGCGGTACCTATAATTCACCCCTCCACTTT. This encodes CSAGLGGTYNSPLHF.

The chain joins TRBV10-2 to TRBJ2-6; a possible D gene is TRBD2 (5 bases). Between the trimmed V and J ends, which lost 11 bases and 0 bases, there was a span of 14 bases. This CDR3 contains 15 residues. Germline V gives CDR1 WSHSY, CDR2 SAAADI. CDR3 sequence (DNA): TGCGCCGCCCGCCCGGGGATCTCTGGGGCCAACGTCCTGACTTTC. Translation: CAARPGISGANVLTF.

The rearrangement uses TRBV15 and TRBJ1-5; 9 bases agree with TRBD1. With V trimmed by 1 base and J by 4 bases, 2 bases remained unmatched. CDR3 length equals 15 residues. The germline V gene has CDR1 LNHNV and CDR2 YYDKDF (reference sequence). CDR3 bases: TGTGCCACCAGCAGAGGGGACAGGGATAATCAGCCCCAGCATTTT. Translating gives CATSRGDRDNQPQHF.

This clonotype was picked up a small number of times. The V gene is TRBV7-9, the J gene TRBJ2-7; 8 positions agree with TRBD2. Trimming cost V 5 bases and J 5 bases; bases outside gene matches: 14. CDR1 SEHNR and CDR2 FQNEAQ come from the germline V gene (reference sequence). The CDR3 length is 16 residues. The CDR3 region has the DNA TGTGCCAGCAGCCCTACGAGGACTAGCCACGGCAACGAGCAGTACTTC. Protein sequence: CASSPTRTSHGNEQYF.

This clonotype has just a few counts. V is TRBV12-3 or TRBV12-4 and J is TRBJ2-1; a weak D match, TRBD2 (6 bases). The V end lost 5 bases, the J end lost 8 bases, and 19 bases lay between the germline ends. The CDR3 is 15 amino acids. In nucleotides, the CDR3 is TGTGCCAGCAGTGGGTTGGGACTCCCGGGGGATGAGCAGTTCTTC. Translating gives CASSGLGLPGDEQFF.

This rearrangement joins TRBV12-3 or TRBV12-4 to TRBJ2-7; no firm D call. Trimming removed 3 bases at V and 0 bases at J, with 12 bases between. This CDR3 is 15 amino acids long. For the CDR3, the DNA is TGTGCCAGCAGTTTCGCGCCACTTAGCTCCTACGAGCAGTACTTC. It translates to CASSFAPLSSYEQYF.

The CDR3 DNA follows: TGTGCCATCAGGGAGACAGGGGGCAGCGATGAGCAGTTCTTC. This codes for CAIRETGGSDEQFF. The chain employs TRBV10-3 and TRBJ2-1, with 10 bases identical to TRBD1. The CDR3 extends over 14 amino acids. V was pared by 6 bases and J by 8 bases, with 7 bases of the junction left unmatched. Per germline, CDR1 ENHRY and CDR2 SYGVKD.

In this sample, this clonotype turned up many times. This chain links TRBV20-1 with TRBJ1-1, with TRBD1 matching 8 bases. The length of the CDR3 is 12 residues. Per germline, CDR1 DFQATT and CDR2 SNEGSKA (reference sequence). Trimming at V came to 7 bases and at J to 1 base, leaving 2 bases not matched to a gene. The CDR3 region is CSVGQGNTEAFF. The DNA of the CDR3 is TGCAGTGTCGGACAGGGGAACACTGAAGCTTTCTTT.

This chain joins TRBV7-9 and TRBJ1-5; weak D call: TRBD1 (5 bases). The CDR3 is made up of 14 amino acids. CDR1 SEHNR and CDR2 FQNEAQ come from the germline V gene (reference sequence). V was cut by 1 base and J by 5 bases, with 9 bases left in between. The CDR3 coding sequence is TGTGCCAGCAGCTTAGAGGGGTTCGATCAGCCCCAGCATTTT. Amino acids: CASSLEGFDQPQHF. Drawing the rest from reference TRBV7-9 and TRBJ1-5, the complete variable domain is DTGVSQNPRHKITKRGQNVTFRCDPISEHNRLYWYRQTLGQGPEFLTYFQNEAQLEKSRLLSDRFSAERPKGSFSTLEIQRTEQGDSAMYLCASSLEGFDQPQHFGDGTRLSIL.

The chain is built from TRBV20-1 and TRBJ2-7; D may be TRBD2 (5 bases). This CDR3 spans 16 amino acids. The germline V gene encodes CDR1 DFQATT and CDR2 SNEGSKA (reference sequence). V lost 0 bases to trimming and J lost 7 bases, with 22 bases between them. The CDR3 spells CSARDPASGVRAEQYF. CDR3 sequence (DNA): TGCAGTGCTAGAGATCCGGCCAGCGGAGTGCGTGCGGAGCAGTACTTC.

This clonotype has just a few counts. V and J are TRBV20-1 and TRBJ2-7; D tentatively reads TRBD1 or TRBD2 (6 bases each). CDR3 length: 13 residues. Trimming pared 1 base from V and 4 bases from J, leaving 11 bases between. Germline lookup yields CDR1 DFQATT and CDR2 SNEGSKA (reference sequence). The CDR3 sequence is CSARGGASYEQYF. The CDR3 DNA reads TGCAGTGCTAGAGGGGGGGCTAGTTACGAGCAGTACTTC.

The DNA for the CDR3 is TGTGCTAGTGGTTTTTTTCTGTCTAGCGGGGGACAAGAGACCCAGTACTTC. This codes for CASGFFLSSGGQETQYF. The chain couples TRBV12-5 to TRBJ2-5; TRBD2 agrees at 10 bases. The CDR3 length is 17 residues. Germline V CDR1 and CDR2: LGHNT, FRNRAP. J lost 2 bases, V lost 3 bases, and 9 bases had no gene match.

The V and J genes are TRBV20-1 and TRBJ2-6; unclear D gene. Per the germline V gene, CDR1 is DFQATT and CDR2 is SNEGSKA (reference sequence). This CDR3 is 14 amino acids long. The V end lost 2 bases, the J end lost 0 bases, and 5 bases lay between the germline ends. CDR3 DNA: TGCAGTGCTAGACAGGTCTCTGGGGCCAACGTCCTGACTTTC. It encodes CSARQVSGANVLTF.

This clonotype was found a few times. The chain recombines TRBV11-2 with TRBJ1-1; 8 bases are shared with TRBD1. In germline, CDR1 is SGHAT, CDR2 FQNNGV. This CDR3 is 14 amino acids long. J gave up 6 bases and V 3 bases, and 6 bases lay outside the gene matches. The CDR3 coding sequence is TGTGCCAGCAGCTTCCCTGACAGGGGATCTGAAGCTTTCTTT. This gives the protein CASSFPDRGSEAFF.

This clonotype has a handful of counts. The chain links TRBV15 to TRBJ2-5; D call uncertain. Germline lookup yields CDR1 LNHNV and CDR2 YYDKDF (reference sequence). This CDR3 spans 15 amino acids. The ends were cut back, 0 bases at V and 4 bases at J, with 12 bases in the middle. CDR3 nucleotide sequence: TGTGCCACCAGCAGAGATGGAAGCGTCGGAGAGACCCAGTACTTC. Translated: CATSRDGSVGETQYF.

This clonotype was detected only a few times. The chain recombines TRBV12-3 or TRBV12-4 with TRBJ2-6, with D uncertain. V was pared by 0 bases and J by 3 bases, with 3 bases between. The CDR3 covers 14 residues. The CDR3 spells CASSLAVGANVLTF. The CDR3 coding sequence is TGTGCCAGCAGTTTAGCGGTTGGGGCCAACGTCCTGACTTTC.

This clonotype appeared a few times. CDR3 protein: CASSYRDGRIYGYTF. The DNA of the CDR3 is TGTGCCAGCAGCTACCGGGACGGAAGAATCTATGGCTACACCTTC. The chain has TRBV5-6 and TRBJ1-2; D is possibly TRBD1 (5 bases). Germline values: CDR1 SGHDT, CDR2 YYEEEE. The CDR3 loop spans 15 amino acids. V dropped 3 bases and J dropped 4 bases, with 16 bases sitting between them.